The rows below give T cell receptor beta chains drawn from one sample of a study of beta chain features in type 1 diabetes. The protocol was immunoSEQ multiplex PCR, while the TCRdb copy is restricted to in-frame clones and leaves out a portion. This table has 250,000 to 300,000 clones, roughly 8% appearing once. The sample comprised central memory CD4+ T cells from blood. The receptors here all came from a woman between 18 and 30 years old in good health. CDR3s include the opening cysteine and the closing phenylalanine or tryptophan. D genes are given only for firm matches. Some rows mark clone size as missing; the rest say once, few, many or name a class of expanded clone.

J gene	V gene	D gene	clone size	CDR3 DNA	CDR3 protein
TRBJ2-3	TRBV5-1	.	.	TGCGCCAGCAGCCCTGGGACGGACCTAGCGGATACGCAGTATTTT	CASSPGTDLADTQYF
TRBJ2-2	TRBV4-1	.	.	TGCGCCAGCAGCCAAGATAGCAGGCGAGATATTTTCGGGGAGCTGTTTTTT	CASSQDSRRDIFGELFF
TRBJ2-1	TRBV6-5	TRBD1	few	TGTGCCAGCAGTTACTCGTCGATGCACAGGGGAAATGAGCAGTTCTTC	CASSYSSMHRGNEQFF
TRBJ1-2	TRBV7-2	.	few	TGTGCCAGCAGCTTAGTGGGGCAGGGCCTATATGGCTACACCTTC	CASSLVGQGLYGYTF
TRBJ2-5	TRBV6-6	.	.	TGTGCCAGCACCCGGAGGGGGGAAGAGACCCAGTACTTC	CASTRRGEETQYF
TRBJ2-2	TRBV23-1	TRBD1	few	TGCGCCAGCAGCCAAGTCCACGACAGGGGAGTCGGGGAGCTGTTTTTT	CASSQVHDRGVGELFF
TRBJ1-4	TRBV5-6	.	.	TGTGCCAGCAGCTTGCAGGGGTCCACTAATGAAAAACTGTTTTTT	CASSLQGSTNEKLFF
TRBJ1-5	TRBV7-2	.	.	TGTGCCAGCAGCTTAGTGGGCGGGAATCAGCCCCAGCATTTT	CASSLVGGNQPQHF
TRBJ1-5	TRBV30	.	few	TGTGCCTGGAAGGCTGGTGGCAATCAGCCCCAGCATTTT	CAWKAGGNQPQHF
TRBJ2-5	TRBV18	.	few	TGTGCCAGCTCACCTAAATTCCAAGAGACCCAGTACTTC	CASSPKFQETQYF
TRBJ2-5	TRBV30	.	.	TGTGCCTGGAGTGTGGGGGTCCGAACGACCCAGTACTTC	CAWSVGVRTTQYF
TRBJ1-2	TRBV14	.	.	TGTGCCAGCAGCGAAGAAGGCAAGGGGAACTATGGCTACACCTTC	CASSEEGKGNYGYTF
TRBJ2-4	TRBV2	.	many	TGTGCCAGCATGGGGGGTGCCAAAAACATTCAGTACTTC	CASMGGAKNIQYF
TRBJ1-2	TRBV19	.	.	TGTGCCAGTAGTATAGGAGAACACTATGGCTACACCTTC	CASSIGEHYGYTF
TRBJ2-3	TRBV11-1	.	.	TGTGCCAGCAGCTTGGGTGCGGCAGATACGCAGTATTTT	CASSLGAADTQYF
TRBJ2-1	TRBV20-1	TRBD2	few	TGCAGCGGGAGGGCCGCGAATGAGCAGTTCTTC	CSGRAANEQFF
TRBJ2-5	TRBV10-3	TRBD2	.	TGTGCCATCAGTGAGTCCGGCGGGGGGAACCAAGAGACCCAGTACTTC	CAISESGGGNQETQYF
TRBJ2-7	TRBV9	.	.	TGTGCCAGAGCAACAGTTTCCTACGAGCAGTACTTC	CARATVSYEQYF
TRBJ1-4	TRBV6-5	.	few	TGTGCCAGCAGTTACGCACATAATGAAAAACTGTTTTTT	CASSYAHNEKLFF
TRBJ1-1	TRBV18	TRBD1	.	TGTGCCAGCTCACCGGGGACAGAGACTGAAGCTTTCTTT	CASSPGTETEAFF
TRBJ2-3	TRBV7-3	.	few	TGTGCCAGCAGCCGGGGACGGACCACAGATACGCAGTATTTT	CASSRGRTTDTQYF
TRBJ1-6	TRBV18	.	.	TGTGCCAGCTCACCACTCGAACTCAGGAGCTCCTATAATTCACCCCTCCACTTT	CASSPLELRSSYNSPLHF
TRBJ2-1	TRBV7-2	TRBD1	.	TGTGCCAGCAGCTTAAACTACAGGGGCCTCCCCGGGGAGCAGTTCTTC	CASSLNYRGLPGEQFF
TRBJ1-2	TRBV9	.	few	TGTGCCAGCAGCGTGGGCAGCTTCAGCTCTTTCTATGGCTACACCTTC	CASSVGSFSSFYGYTF
TRBJ2-7	TRBV5-4	.	.	TGTGCCAGCAGCTTGACTGCGCAGGGCGGCTACGAGCAGTACTTC	CASSLTAQGGYEQYF
TRBJ1-4	TRBV19	.	many	TGTGCCAGTAGACGGACTGGTGAAAAACTGTTTTTT	CASRRTGEKLFF
TRBJ1-2	TRBV6-6	.	.	TGTGCCAGCGGGAGGGGGGTTAACTATGGCTACACCTTC	CASGRGVNYGYTF
TRBJ1-1	TRBV7-9	.	few	TGTGCCAGCAGCATAAGACAGCGGACTGAAGCTTTCTTT	CASSIRQRTEAFF
TRBJ1-2	TRBV6-6	TRBD1	few	TGTGCCAGCAGCATCTTGGGACAGACCGGCTACACCTTC	CASSILGQTGYTF
TRBJ1-4	TRBV7-2	.	.	TGTGCCAGCAGCTCCTACATGGGTTGGGAAAAACTGTTTTTT	CASSSYMGWEKLFF
TRBJ2-5	TRBV7-9	TRBD2	.	TGTGCCAGCAGCTCTATCGGGACTAGCGGATTATGGAAAGAGACCCAGTACTTC	CASSSIGTSGLWKETQYF
TRBJ2-2	TRBV10-3	.	few	TGTGCCATCAGTGAGCCAAACCGAGGGGATTCGAACACCGGGGAGCTGTTTTTT	CAISEPNRGDSNTGELFF
TRBJ2-3	TRBV18	.	few	TGTGCCAGCTCCCCCAGACAGGCCACAGATACGCAGTATTTT	CASSPRQATDTQYF
TRBJ2-5	TRBV4-2	TRBD2	few	TGTGCCAGCAGCCAAGAACTAGCGGCAGTAGGGGAGACCCAGTACTTC	CASSQELAAVGETQYF
TRBJ2-3	TRBV29-1	TRBD2	few	TGCAGCGTTCTCGGACTAGCCCATCAGCGCACAGATACGCAGTATTTT	CSVLGLAHQRTDTQYF
TRBJ2-5	TRBV9	TRBD1	.	TGTGCCAGCAGCCTAGGGGGCGCGGGCCAAGAGACCCAGTACTTC	CASSLGGAGQETQYF
TRBJ1-4	TRBV29-1	.	.	TGCAGCGTTTCGGGCCGCTCAACTAATGAAAAACTGTTTTTT	CSVSGRSTNEKLFF
TRBJ1-5	TRBV28	TRBD1	.	TGTGCCAGCAGGCCTGTTTCGACAGGGGGCAATCAGCCCCAGCATTTT	CASRPVSTGGNQPQHF
TRBJ1-4	TRBV7-7	.	.	TGTGCTAGCAGCTTAAGCGGGGAAAATGAAAAACTGTTTTTT	CASSLSGENEKLFF
TRBJ2-3	TRBV14	.	.	TGTGCCAGCAGCCAACGCAGGCGCACAGATACGCAGTATTTT	CASSQRRRTDTQYF
TRBJ2-6	TRBV27	TRBD1	many	TGTGCCAGCAGTTCCCACGAAGTACCCGGGACAGGAGGCTCTGGGGCCAACGTCCTGACTTTC	CASSSHEVPGTGGSGANVLTF
TRBJ1-1	TRBV18	.	.	TGTGCCAGCTCACGTCAGGGTAGGGACACTGAAGCTTTCTTT	CASSRQGRDTEAFF
TRBJ2-5	TRBV2	.	.	TGTGCCAGCAGTTTTATGGGAGTGGAGACCCAGTACTTC	CASSFMGVETQYF
TRBJ2-1	TRBV29-1	.	.	TGCAGCGTTGTGTCACAGTACAATGAGCAGTTCTTC	CSVVSQYNEQFF
TRBJ2-6	TRBV7-9	TRBD2	few	TGTGCCAGCAGCATTAGCGGGAGGACCTCTGGGGCCAACGTCCTGACTTTC	CASSISGRTSGANVLTF
TRBJ1-2	TRBV2	.	.	TGTGCCAGCAGTGGTTCCGACAGCTTCTATGGCTACACCTTC	CASSGSDSFYGYTF
TRBJ1-1	TRBV30	.	.	TGTGCCTGGAGTACCGGGGCGAACACTGAAGCTTTCTTT	CAWSTGANTEAFF
TRBJ2-1	TRBV5-4	TRBD2	.	TGTGCCAGCAGCCCGACTAGCGGGGGATACAATGAGCAGTTCTTC	CASSPTSGGYNEQFF
TRBJ1-5	TRBV2	TRBD1	.	TGTGCCAGCAGTGAATGGGGACAGGGGGTTGGTCAGCCCCAGCATTTT	CASSEWGQGVGQPQHF
TRBJ2-3	TRBV5-1	.	many	TGCGCCAGCAGCTTGGAGCTAGCTTATGATACGCAGTATTTT	CASSLELAYDTQYF
TRBJ2-5	TRBV30	.	many	TGTGCCTGGAGTCAGTGGGGTGGAGAGACCCAGTACTTC	CAWSQWGGETQYF
TRBJ2-4	TRBV28	.	.	TGTGCCAGCAGCACCGGTCTCGGCATTCAGTACTTC	CASSTGLGIQYF
TRBJ2-2	TRBV15	TRBD1	.	TGTGCCACCAGCAGAGTGTTGGGACAGGTGATCACCGGGGAGCTGTTTTTT	CATSRVLGQVITGELFF
TRBJ2-3	TRBV7-2	.	few	TGTGCCAGCAGCTCAGGAGCTGGGTTAACAGATACGCAGTATTTT	CASSSGAGLTDTQYF
TRBJ2-1	TRBV20-1	.	.	TGCAGTGCTAGGGCTGGGACTGAGCAGTTCTTC	CSARAGTEQFF
TRBJ2-1	TRBV6-6	.	.	TGTGCCAGCAGCGAGAGGGTCGGGGAGCAGTTCTTC	CASSERVGEQFF
TRBJ2-7	TRBV25-1	.	few	TGTGCCAGCAGTGCCAGGGAGGTCGAGCAGTACTTC	CASSAREVEQYF